The 23 T cell receptor beta chains listed next were all sequenced from one sample in a study of T cell responses to AZD1222 COVID-19 vaccine (dated by TCRdb to 2020 to 2022). Interpreted using the paper, the time point label stands for: baseline before first vaccination. Libraries were made using the immunoSEQ multiplex PCR assay. TCRdb retrieved this table from immuneACCESS and kept in-frame rearrangements only. Not all clones are present; in checked studies, unresolved V genes account for under half, and no reason is known for the remainder. This sample gives under 300,000 clones in total; roughly 93% of them show up just once. Roughly 0.51% of the sample lies in the top ten. The input for sequencing was peripheral blood, taken on day 0 of AZD1222 vaccination. These receptors originate from an adult in good health.

The J gene is TRBJ1-6, the V gene TRBV6-5, with no clear D. Germline V gene lookup returns CDR1 MNHEY and CDR2 SVGAGI. The CDR3 runs 16 residues. With 0 bases removed from V and 7 bases from J, the gap between germline ends came to 13 bases. CDR3 region: CASSYSISRHNSPLHF. CDR3 nucleotides: TGTGCCAGCAGTTACTCGATCTCCCGCCACAATTCACCCCTCCACTTT.

This clone was seen only once. The chain has TRBV28 and TRBJ2-3; D is unresolved. The CDR3 sequence is 14 residues long. Trimming left V 3 bases short and J 2 bases short, with 9 bases between. The germline CDR1 and CDR2 sequences are MDHEN and SYDVKM. The DNA for the CDR3 is TGTGCCAGCAGTTTTGAAGTCAACACAGATACGCAGTATTTT. It encodes CASSFEVNTDTQYF.

This clone was detected a few times. CDR3 bases: TGTGCCACCCACCGGGCCCCACGCAATCAGCCCCAGCATTTT. Amino acids: CATHRAPRNQPQHF. The chain combines TRBV28 with TRBJ1-5; D is undetermined. Per germline, CDR1 MDHEN and CDR2 SYDVKM. The V gene lost 10 bases and the J gene lost 2 bases, with 15 bases spanning the gap. The CDR3 extends over 14 amino acids. Looking up the rest from reference TRBV28 and TRBJ1-5 gives the full variable domain: DVKVTQSSRYLVKRTGEKVFLECVQDMDHENMFWYRQDPGLGLRLIYFSYDVKMKEKGDIPEGYSVSREKKERFSLILESASTNQTSMYLCATHRAPRNQPQHFGDGTRLSIL.

J is TRBJ1-6 and V is TRBV6-6; 7 bases fit TRBD1. This CDR3 is built from 15 residues. V dropped 5 bases and J dropped 4; count of bases not matched to a gene: 5. Germline V CDR1 and CDR2: MNHNY, SVGAGI (reference sequence). The chain's CDR3 is CASSRPGQYNSPLHF. CDR3 DNA: TGTGCCAGCAGTCGCCCGGGACAGTATAATTCACCCCTCCACTTT.

The CDR3 spells CASSHLAGAGELFF. Written as DNA, the CDR3 is TGTGCCAGCAGCCACCTAGCGGGAGCCGGGGAGCTGTTTTTT. This chain uses TRBV11-1 with TRBJ2-2; TRBD2 matches at 10 bases. The CDR3 covers 14 residues. Unmatched junction bases numbered 3, after V lost 5 bases and J lost 6 bases. Germline-derived CDR1 and CDR2 are SGHAT and FQDESV (reference sequence).

This chain links TRBV5-4 with TRBJ2-7; 7 bases match TRBD1. This CDR3 has 14 amino acids. Losses at the gene ends were 4 bases for V and 5 bases for J; bases not matched to a gene: 9. Germline V gene lookup returns CDR1 SGHNT and CDR2 YYREEE (reference sequence). The CDR3 DNA follows: TGTGCCAGCAGCCCGTATGACAGGGACCACGAGCAGTACTTC. Protein product: CASSPYDRDHEQYF.

V and J are TRBV3-1 (or the pseudogene TRBV3-2) and TRBJ2-7; maybe TRBD2 (5 bases). V lost 1 base, J lost 2 bases, and 12 bases lay in between. Looked up from germline, CDR1 is LGHDT and CDR2 is YNNKEL (reference sequence). The CDR3 contains 15 residues. The CDR3 reads CASSQGAVGPYEQYF. CDR3 DNA: TGTGCCAGCAGCCAAGGAGCGGTCGGGCCCTACGAGCAGTACTTC.

The chain links TRBV7-3 to TRBJ1-1; D call uncertain. Between the trimmed V and J ends, which lost 6 bases and 10 bases, there was a span of 12 bases. The CDR3 covers 11 residues. From germline, CDR1 is SGHTA and CDR2 FQGTGA. The CDR3 DNA sequence: TGTGCCAGCAGACCAGCCCATGCAGCTTTCTTT. This codes for CASRPAHAAFF.

The chain recombines TRBV28 with TRBJ2-7, with TRBD1 matching 8 bases. The CDR3 sequence is 15 residues long. J lost 0 bases, V lost 5 bases, and 6 bases had no gene match. The germline V gene encodes CDR1 MDHEN and CDR2 SYDVKM. CDR3 sequence reads: CASSQTGGNSYEQYF. The CDR3 bases are TGTGCCAGCAGTCAAACAGGGGGGAACTCCTACGAGCAGTACTTC.

This sequence joins TRBV7-9 and TRBJ1-2, with D hard to call. The CDR3 extends over 9 amino acids. V lost 7 bases, J lost 8 bases, and 5 bases lay in between. In germline, CDR1 is SEHNR, CDR2 FQNEAQ (reference sequence). CDR3 region: CASNHGYTF. CDR3 sequence (DNA): TGTGCCAGCAATCACGGCTACACCTTC.

The gene calls are TRBV10-3 and TRBJ2-3; D is ambiguous. The V gene lost 0 bases and the J gene lost 9 bases, with 4 bases spanning the gap. The CDR3 totals 11 residues. Germline V CDR1 and CDR2: ENHRY, SYGVKD. CDR3 residues: CAISESRTQYF. The CDR3 DNA follows: TGTGCCATCAGTGAGTCGCGAACGCAGTATTTT.

The gene calls are TRBV15 and TRBJ1-4; D remains unclear. The CDR3 consists of 14 residues. Germline CDR1 and CDR2: LNHNV and YYDKDF (reference sequence). Trimming cost V 3 bases and J 4 bases, with 9 bases left between them. CDR3 loop: CATSSAYGNEKLFF. DNA of the CDR3: TGTGCCACCAGCAGTGCGTACGGTAATGAAAAACTGTTTTTT.

This clone was seen once. V usage is TRBV27 and J usage is TRBJ2-7; TRBD1 agrees at 7 bases. The CDR3 runs to 14 residues. The V segment lost 2 bases and the J segment 6 bases; nucleotides outside the gene matches: 7. Per the germline V gene, CDR1 is MNHEY and CDR2 is SMNVEV (reference sequence). The CDR3 reads CASSLRQGVFEQYF. CDR3 bases: TGTGCCAGCAGTTTAAGGCAGGGGGTCTTCGAGCAGTACTTC.

The chain has TRBV3-1 (or the pseudogene TRBV3-2) and TRBJ2-1, with 9 bases matching TRBD2. Trimming took 1 base from V and 11 from J; bases not matched to a gene: 9. The V gene's germline CDR1 is LGHDT and CDR2 YNNKEL (reference sequence). The CDR3 length is 15 residues. The CDR3 DNA follows: TGTGCCAGCAGCCAAGGAGGAGGCGGGGGGGCTAAGCAGTTCTTC. Translation: CASSQGGGGGAKQFF.

The CDR3 DNA reads as TGTGCCATCAGTGAGTCTTCGAGCGGGGCCTACGAGCAGTACTTC. As protein: CAISESSSGAYEQYF. This chain connects TRBV10-3 to TRBJ2-7, with 7 bases fitting TRBD2. This CDR3 has 15 amino acids. CDR1 ENHRY and CDR2 SYGVKD come from the germline V gene. Germline trimming cut 0 bases from V and 2 bases from J; bases unmatched to any gene: 4.

This clone was found once. The rearrangement joins TRBV27 to TRBJ1-2; tentative D call: TRBD1 (5 bases). Germline V gives CDR1 MNHEY, CDR2 SMNVEV (reference sequence). V lost 3 bases to trimming and J lost 4 bases, with 21 bases between them. CDR3 length: 17 amino acids. CDR3 sequence reads: CASSLPRTGARVYGYTF. In nucleotides, the CDR3 is TGTGCCAGCAGTTTGCCTAGGACCGGGGCGAGGGTCTATGGCTACACCTTC.

The chain links TRBV27 to TRBJ2-1; TRBD2 matches 8 bases. CDR3 size: 18 residues. Germline V gene lookup returns CDR1 MNHEY and CDR2 SMNVEV (reference sequence). The V segment lost 5 bases and the J segment 4 bases; nucleotides outside the gene matches: 16. The CDR3 reads CASSMLTRAGGRYNEQFF. In nucleotides, the CDR3 is TGTGCCAGCAGTATGCTCACCCGGGCGGGAGGCAGGTACAATGAGCAGTTCTTC.

The V and J genes are TRBV7-3 and TRBJ2-2, with D possibly TRBD2 on 6 matching bases. V was pared by 6 bases and J by 4 bases, with 15 bases between. This CDR3 has 15 residues. Germline loops: CDR1 SGHTA, CDR2 FQGTGA. CDR3 residues: CASSFGPGGTGELFF. The CDR3 DNA is TGTGCCAGCAGTTTCGGACCCGGGGGCACCGGGGAGCTGTTTTTT.

Points on this clone: Distinct nucleotide sequences in the sample also encode this CDR3. J is TRBJ1-5 and V is TRBV5-1; D may be TRBD1 (5 bases). Germline CDR1 and CDR2: SGHRS and YFSETQ. Trimming left V 4 bases short and J 5 bases short, with 10 bases between. The CDR3 totals 13 residues. CDR3 protein: CASSPGGDQPQHF. In DNA, the CDR3 is TGCGCCAGCAGCCCGGGGGGTGATCAGCCCCAGCATTTT.

CDR3 sequence (DNA): TGTGCCAGCAGTTTCCTAGCGGGAGGGCAGACCGGGGAGCTGTTTTTT. Its translation is CASSFLAGGQTGELFF. This chain joins TRBV28 and TRBJ2-2, with 12 bases aligning to TRBD2. CDR1 MDHEN and CDR2 SYDVKM come from the germline V gene. The CDR3 has 16 amino acids. After removal of 3 bases from V and 5 bases from J, the junction contained 4 bases not matched to a gene.

V gene TRBV29-1 combines with J gene TRBJ2-5, with TRBD1 matching over 11 bases. The junction had 1 base not matched to a gene; V was cut back by 6 bases and J by 1 base. Germline V lookup: CDR1 SQVTM, CDR2 ANQGSEA. This CDR3 contains 13 residues. CDR3 loop: CSVGTGGQETQYF. The CDR3 DNA sequence: TGCAGCGTCGGGACAGGGGGCCAAGAGACCCAGTACTTC.

The CDR3 is CASSTSASGRAREQFF. CDR3 DNA: TGTGCCAGTAGCACCTCAGCTAGCGGGAGGGCCCGTGAGCAGTTCTTC. The chain combines TRBV19 with TRBJ2-1; the match to TRBD2 covers 12 bases. Trimming took 6 bases from V and 9 from J; bases not matched to a gene: 12. The germline CDR1 and CDR2 sequences are LNHDA and SQIVND (reference sequence). The CDR3 covers 16 residues.

This rearrangement joins TRBV4-2 to TRBJ1-6; 8 bases map to TRBD1. Germline CDR1 and CDR2: LGHNA and YNFKEQ. J was trimmed by 9 bases and V by 1 base; bases with no gene match: 2. The CDR3 contains 14 residues. The CDR3 is CASSQVGTGSPLHF. CDR3 in DNA: TGTGCCAGCAGCCAAGTTGGGACAGGTTCACCCCTCCACTTT.